This T cell receptor (beta chain) came from a study of blood T cell repertoires in COVID-19. Sequencing used immunoSEQ multiplex PCR; TCRdb keeps in-frame clones, though not all of them. The table has about 59,000 clones, 65% to 90% seen once. Trimming shortened V by 0 bases and J by 0 bases, and 13 bases separated the two germline ends. The CDR3 sequence is 17 residues long. CDR1 is SGHRS, CDR2 YFSETQ, per germline. This clone was detected a few times. The genes are TRBV5-1 and TRBJ1-3; D is unresolved. Source material: peripheral blood. The source of this sequence is a woman of 80 years or more with active or convalescent COVID-19. CDR3 sequence reads: CASSLDSIAFSGNTIYF. The CDR3 region has the DNA TGCGCCAGCAGCTTGGACAGCATCGCGTTCTCTGGAAACACCATATATTTT.